The following is a T cell receptor beta chain sequence with its context. What this receptor recognizes is not known. No base qualities exist here, and no much larger clone lies one base off it. Libraries were constructed by the immunoSEQ multiplex PCR assay. For the multiplex PCR, a mixture combining 60 forward primers for TCR Vbeta segments and 13 reverse primers for TCR Jbeta segments was used. Amplification of the CDR3 region of rearranged TCR beta genes was performed with a multiplex PCR assay on genomic DNA. The Illumina HiSeq System was used to sequence the amplified TCR beta libraries as 87-base-pair reads. Under the source paper's analysis protocol: A later analysis tallied roughly 80 million unique TCR beta chains across the 700 or so repertoires, and about 12 million of those chains were shared by two or more donors. To remove PCR and sequencing errors, raw reads were error-corrected and collapsed into unique sequences using a nearest-neighbor algorithm that merged closely related sequences. CDR3 sequences were aligned to IMGT reference sequences to assign V, D and J gene segments. For a sequence to be retained, at least a six-nucleotide match to both a V gene segment and a J gene segment was required. Rearrangements were classified as productive when the CDR3 lacked stop codons and remained in frame with V and J, and all other rearrangements were classified as non-productive. CDR3 was defined by IMGT convention, running from the second conserved V-encoded cysteine to the conserved J-encoded phenylalanine. In an earlier analysis of roughly 610 of the donors, sequences lacking an unambiguous match to a single V gene segment were excluded. In an earlier analysis of some 590 of the donors, V segments were called functional above 56.7% productive rearrangements and were called segregating when the between-donor standard deviation exceeded 5%. A statistical classification framework was developed to diagnose cytomegalovirus status using the catalog of TCR beta chain sequences. In a later analysis, TCR nucleotide sequences were compared against IMGT/GENE-DB human TR gene sequences so that V and J genes could be assigned. A later analysis assigned CDR3 sequences and most-parsimonious VDJ recombination scenarios with the TCRdist pipeline. A later analysis defined each TCR beta chain by its CDR3 amino acid sequence plus V-gene family, and excluded reads lacking a unique V-gene family. In a later analysis, fewer than 600 highly shared, low-generation-probability nucleotide sequences were removed to address suspected cross-contamination and a sequencing artifact. In a later analysis, a clonal expansion index was calculated for each public chain from normalized within-repertoire ranks of inferred template counts. A later analysis computed generation probabilities with a VDJ recombination model fitted to out-of-frame rearrangements, and checked the results against IGoR. Hypergeometric tests were used in a later analysis to score TCR-TCR, TCR-HLA and TCR-CMV co-occurrence, with a repertoire-size bias correction applied to the TCR pairs. In a later analysis, false discovery rates were estimated by permuting HLA or CMV assignments 20 times. In a later analysis, co-occurring TCRs were grouped using DBSCAN, and TCRdist sequence similarity was added for clustering within HLA-allele-positive subsets. Repertoires with fewer than 30,000 or more than 120,000 public chains, plus five repertoires with anomalous nucleotide sharing, were excluded from co-occurrence clustering. TCRdb carries this immuneACCESS record with in-frame sequences only. Its versions omit some clonotypes, under half of them owing to an unresolved V gene in the studies checked, with the rest unexplained. That table gives V, J and clone size, and the DNA gave D and trimming. The sample table lists about 210,000 clones, about three quarters of them with a count of one. The top ten constitute approximately 2% of the sample.

The cohort consisted of fewer than 700 healthy bone marrow donors. Cohort members were all nominally healthy when sampled, although unrecorded immune exposures were likely present. The donor tested CMV seronegative and was one of the 352 seronegative cohort members. A peripheral blood sample was provided by each donor, and peripheral blood mononuclear cells were used for TCR beta sequencing. The Qiagen DNeasy Blood Extraction Kit was used to extract genomic DNA from the blood cell samples. The data were obtained in a study of cytomegalovirus exposure and HLA in healthy donors (dated by TCRdb to about 2017). In the study overall: An earlier analysis of some 500 of the donors reported 276 Gb of sequence data and more than 90 million unique TCR beta sequences from approximately 180 million T cells. Donor age, sex, ethnicity and CMV serostatus were compiled alongside the repertoire data. The number of donors typed differed by locus, with roughly 620-630 for A, B, C, DRB1 and DQB1, roughly 520 for DQA1, 606 for DPA1, and approximately 470 for DPB1. Of the approximately 370 genotyped donors, 70% to 90% were placed in the genetic ancestry cluster associated with self-reported Caucasian donors. In a later genetic analysis, genome-wide SNP genotypes for about 60% of the 666 donors were used, and that subset was treated as a discovery cohort. Every discovery cohort repertoire had been produced on one sequencing platform. Both class I and class II loci were covered by HLA typing, at four-digit resolution. About 300 gigabases of sequencing data and some 85 million unique TCR sequences were included in an early release covering 500 to 750 HLA-typed donors. Roughly 5 DR-DQ haplotypes were handled as single units for association and clustering because linkage in the cohort was strong. An earlier analysis of some 500 of the donors used high-throughput TCR beta sequencing to judge whether each TCR beta V gene segment behaved as functional or pseudogenic. The study aimed to test whether signatures of past pathogen exposure could be identified by cataloging public T cell receptors. Besides the first cohort of 666 subjects, a separate validation cohort made up of 90 to 150 different subjects was used. On average, around 240,000 unique TCR beta nucleotide sequences were sequenced per donor among a few hundred genotyped donors of the cohort, with roughly 19% of those sequences being non-productive. To predict cytomegalovirus infection status, the study brought together high-throughput TCR immunosequencing, statistical association of individual TCRs with disease status, and machine learning. In a later analysis, previously published TCR beta repertoires from hundreds of donors were re-analyzed and high-resolution HLA genotyping was added so that TCR occurrence patterns could be studied. The study profiled the T cell repertoires of about 640 subjects by immunosequencing and related them to cytomegalovirus serostatus. In the later analysis, no new phenotypic data were used to find candidate immune exposures; instead, reliance was placed on TCR beta sequences and their occurrence across donors. Study-wide conclusions, independent of this receptor: When HLA alleles, especially DR and DQ, strongly co-occurred, attributing TCR associations to individual alleles was difficult. Most TCR sequences were observed very rarely across donors, whereas some public TCRs were present in many individuals. The classifier was reported to diagnose cytomegalovirus status with high specificity and sensitivity in both the original and validation cohorts. In vitro tests confirmed that three of the cytomegalovirus-associated TCR beta chains recognize cytomegalovirus antigens. According to a later analysis, most CMV-associated TCR beta chains appeared to be HLA-restricted, and the HLA associations seemed to be driven largely by CMV exposure. Several of the top co-occurrence clusters appeared to be linked to parvovirus B19, influenza, CMV and Epstein-Barr virus, according to a later analysis. For the cohort, immune exposure information was limited to CMV serostatus. In the study, around 150 TCR beta chains were listed as associated with cytomegalovirus. In a later analysis, HLA-associated TCR beta chains showed more clonal expansion and lower generation probabilities than non-associated chains that were equally common. A further reported finding was that TCR beta sequences accurately predicted the HLA-A and HLA-B alleles for most subjects in the first cohort. The cohort was sequenced for TCR beta chains only, and without alpha or paired-chain data the features that could be detected were limited. The authors suggested that the approach could potentially be generalized to other disease states and immunological phenotypes. According to a later genetic analysis, donors in an Asian-associated ancestry cluster had fewer N-insertions in productive TCRs than the approximately 630-donor mean. The earlier analysis of around 600 of the donors excluded approximately 17 rarely observed V segments, including chromosome 9 orphons, because counts were too low. An earlier analysis of approximately 600 of the donors showed that most TCR beta V segments appeared in productive rearrangements either about 87% or about 30% of the time, which broadly matched IMGT annotations. A later genetic analysis associated a missense DCLRE1C variant with V-gene and J-gene trimming of TCR beta chains, and an independent cohort replicated the association. In a later analysis, 15,000 to 20,000 TCR beta sequences were associated with specific HLA alleles at a false discovery rate of 0.05. A cluster of highly shared sequence variants was judged likely to represent a technical artifact of the sequencing pipeline. Correlated functional status among segregating V segments might reflect linkage disequilibrium, but an unknown experimental factor could not be ruled out. Sequencing depth was assumed to be roughly uniform across donors in the presence/absence analyses, though that assumption may not hold. Because HLA typing was missing for some donors at each locus, association tests included only the typed subset. In a later analysis, TCR association rates were found to vary across HLA loci, with the most associated TCRs seen for DRB1 alleles and the fewest for HLA-C alleles.

Sequenced: PBMCs. This TCR came from a male donor in good health and CMV-seronegative.

The CDR3 reads as follows: CASSLVARQGSAEAFF. The DNA reads TGCGCCAGCAGCTTGGTTGCCCGACAGGGGAGCGCTGAAGCTTTCTTT. The sequence is built from TRBV5-1 and TRBJ1-1, with TRBD1 matching 8 junction bases. At the junction V is shortened by 0 bases and J by 6 bases; bases outside the gene matches: 10. CDR1 and CDR2 (SGHRS, YFSETQ) derive from the germline V gene. Inclusive of the bounding cysteine and phenylalanine, the CDR3 is 16 residues long. Of all the DNA, just the CDR3 is kept, 48 bases in frame from base 1.